This note documents a single T cell receptor beta chain sequence. Its antigen is undetermined. The sample is drawn from a study of identical twins. TCRdb used MiXCR to reprocess the 5' RACE reads, holding one entry per CDR3 protein. The sample shows approximately 500,000 distinct CDR3 sequences, more than 20% of them seen only once. Findings and caveats of the study: The study drew conclusions from cross-sectional statistical analysis, not from following the same donors.

The CDR3 length is 13 residues. The germline gives CDR1 ENHRY, CDR2 SYGVKD. V lost 0 bases to trimming and J lost 6 bases, with 9 bases between them. Healthy Caucasians supplied all donations. These data also formed part of another study, on T cells expressing NK-cell markers. Turning to that study: From sorted CD3+CD56+NKG2C+, CD3+CD56+NKG2C- and CD3+CD56-NKG2C+ T cells came the TCR beta repertoires. HCMV serostatus: seven of eight sequenced donors positive, one negative.

V is TRBV10-3 and J is TRBJ2-7; D uncertain. Sequenced material: CD4+ T cells sorted from blood. This sequence originates from a woman aged 18-29 years in good health. The CDR3, as DNA: TGTGCCATCAGTGAGTCGATAGGTTTCGAGCAGTACTTC. Protein sequence: CAISESIGFEQYF.